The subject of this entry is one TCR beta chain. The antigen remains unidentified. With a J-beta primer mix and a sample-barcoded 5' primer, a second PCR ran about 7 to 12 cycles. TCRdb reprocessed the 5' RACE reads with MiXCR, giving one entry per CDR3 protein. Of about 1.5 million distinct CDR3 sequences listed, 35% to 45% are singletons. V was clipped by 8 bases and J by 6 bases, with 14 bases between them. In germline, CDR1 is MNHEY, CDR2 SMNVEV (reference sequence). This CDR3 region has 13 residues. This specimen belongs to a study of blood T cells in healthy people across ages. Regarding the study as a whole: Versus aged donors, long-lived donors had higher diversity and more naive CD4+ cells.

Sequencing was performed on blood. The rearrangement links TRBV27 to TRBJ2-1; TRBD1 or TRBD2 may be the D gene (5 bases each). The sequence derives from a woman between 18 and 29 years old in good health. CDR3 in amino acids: CASSMGVINEQFF. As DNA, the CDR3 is TGTGCCAGCTCCATGGGGGTAATCAATGAGCAGTTCTTC.